The table lists the clone carrying this T cell receptor (beta chain) with a few counts. The antigen remains unidentified. The record originates from a study of quantifying T cell responses using KT2 cells. As for the study in general: RNA was reverse transcribed with TCR alpha and beta constant-region primers.

An oligo carrying a UMI was ligated to the cDNA 3' end. The first PCR ran around 4 cycles with an equimolar RC1.1 and RC1.2 beta primer mix. TCRdb processed the UMI-ligation and nested PCR reads anew with MiXCR; each CDR3 protein has one entry. This repertoire shows some 33,000 distinct CDR3 sequences, 10% found once; its top ten account for about 9.6%. The germline CDR1 and CDR2 sequences are LGHDT and YNNKEL (reference sequence). This CDR3 has 15 residues. V was trimmed by 1 base and J by 10 bases, leaving 19 bases between them. General study findings and limits: Input KT2 cell number predicted KT2 alpha and beta sequence counts linearly over several orders of magnitude.

KT2, a clone with a known TCR, was spiked into unfractionated PBMC. The material sequenced was PBMCs spiked with cells of the T cell clone KT2. The genes are TRBV3-1 and TRBJ1-2, with TRBD1 as a possible D gene (5 bases). The sequence derives from a human donor. The CDR3 protein is CASSQGGSAGSVYTF. The CDR3 coding sequence is TGTGCCAGCAGCCAAGGAGGTTCTGCAGGGTCAGTCTACACCTTC.